Each of the 25 T cell receptor beta chains below was sequenced from the same sample in a study of T cell repertoires in cytomegalovirus infection. MiXCR, applied by TCRdb to the reads, yields one record per CDR3 protein. The sample carries some 560,000 distinct CDR3 sequences, 40% recorded once. The antigens these receptors bind are not known. Sequencing was performed on cultured PBMCs, taken from culture after CMV antigen stimulation. Every receptor here comes from a human donor in good health (CMV status not recorded). Some clones in this sample may be carry-over from other donors' samples.

CDR3 region: CASSGGQGSNSPLHF. The CDR3 DNA reads TGCGCCAGCAGCGGGGGACAGGGTAGTAATTCACCCCTCCACTTT. The chain combines TRBV5-1 with TRBJ1-6, with 9 bases aligning to TRBD1. This CDR3 has 15 residues. CDR1 SGHRS and CDR2 YFSETQ come from the germline V gene. V was clipped by 4 bases and J by 6 bases; unmatched bases: 5.

The chain joins TRBV6-6 to TRBJ2-2, with 7 nucleotides matching TRBD2. The CDR3 is 16 amino acids. CDR1 and CDR2 from the germline V gene are MNHNY and SVGAGI (reference sequence). Losses at the gene ends were 1 base for V and 1 base for J; bases not matched to a gene: 3. The CDR3 spells CASSYLPGGNTGELFF. CDR3 nucleotide sequence: TGTGCCAGCAGTTACTTGCCGGGAGGGAACACCGGGGAGCTGTTTTTT.

This clonotype has a handful of counts. The rearrangement uses TRBV7-9 and TRBJ2-7; 8 bases match TRBD2. The length of the CDR3 is 14 residues. The ends lost 1 base at V and 6 bases at J; junction bases unmatched: 5. Germline loops: CDR1 SEHNR, CDR2 FQNEAQ (reference sequence). The chain's CDR3 is CASSLVAGGTEQYF. The CDR3 nucleotides are TGTGCCAGCAGCTTAGTTGCGGGGGGCACCGAGCAGTACTTC.

For the CDR3, the DNA is TGTGCCAGCGGATCCTCCTGGGCGGGAGGGTGGGAGCAGTTCTTC. Residues: CASGSSWAGGWEQFF. The J gene is TRBJ2-1, the V gene TRBV7-2, with 9 bases that match TRBD2. The V and J ends lost 8 bases and 10 bases, in that order; junction bases with no gene match: 15. Germline CDR1 is SGHTA and CDR2 is FQGNSA. CDR3 size: 15 residues.

In nucleotides, the CDR3 is TGTGCCAGCAGCTTAGCGCTAAGGGCCTACAATGAGCAGTTCTTC. It yields the protein CASSLALRAYNEQFF. The chain links TRBV7-6 to TRBJ2-1; D is undetermined. This CDR3 spans 15 amino acids. The germline V gene encodes CDR1 SGHVS and CDR2 FNYEAQ. Trimming shortened V by 0 bases and J by 2 bases, and 8 bases separated the two germline ends. Looking up the rest from reference TRBV7-6 and TRBJ2-1 gives the full variable domain: GAGVSQSPRYKVTKRGQDVALRCDPISGHVSLYWYRQALGQGPEFLTYFNYEAQQDKSGLPNDRFSAERPEGSISTLTIQRTEQRDSAMYRCASSLALRAYNEQFFGPGTRLTVL.

Only a few counts were recorded for this clonotype. The V gene is TRBV12-3 or TRBV12-4, the J gene TRBJ2-1, with 7 nucleotides matching TRBD2. The CDR3 consists of 12 residues. After removal of 7 bases from V and 8 bases from J, the junction contained 5 bases not matched to a gene. Here the CDR3 reads CASTLGGDEQFF. Here the CDR3 DNA reads TGTGCCAGCACCCTGGGGGGGGATGAGCAGTTCTTC.

The gene calls are TRBV7-8 and TRBJ2-2; D may be TRBD1 (5 bases). V was pared by 2 bases and J by 0 bases, with 13 bases between. The CDR3 spans 17 residues. Germline V gives CDR1 SGHVS, CDR2 FQNEAQ. The CDR3 DNA reads TGTGCCAGCAGCTTACCCCAGGGAAGGCCGAACACCGGGGAGCTGTTTTTT. This sequence encodes CASSLPQGRPNTGELFF.

This rearrangement joins TRBV7-9 to TRBJ2-1; TRBD2 is a possible D gene (5 bases). Trimming pared 5 bases from V and 3 bases from J, leaving 11 bases between. Germline V lookup: CDR1 SEHNR, CDR2 FQNEAQ (reference sequence). The CDR3 spans 14 residues. DNA of the CDR3: TGTGCCAGCAGCGTGATGGGAGTCTACAATGAGCAGTTCTTC. Amino acids: CASSVMGVYNEQFF.

The chain joins TRBV5-1 to TRBJ2-3; D remains unclear. Trimming left V 8 bases short and J 0 bases short, with 16 bases between. CDR3 size: 15 residues. From germline, CDR1 is SGHRS and CDR2 YFSETQ. The CDR3 DNA reads as TGCGCCAGTCGCCCAGAGCCCACTAGCACAGATACGCAGTATTTT. Its translation: CASRPEPTSTDTQYF.

This clonotype occurred many times. The genes are TRBV7-2 and TRBJ2-7; 9 bases align to TRBD2. In germline, CDR1 is SGHTA, CDR2 FQGNSA. Trimming cost V 1 base and J 0 bases; bases outside gene matches: 7. CDR3 length equals 17 residues. CDR3 region: CASSLVGGGVGSYEQYF. CDR3 bases: TGTGCCAGCAGCTTAGTCGGCGGGGGGGTGGGCTCCTACGAGCAGTACTTC.

The chain has TRBV6-2 or TRBV6-3 and TRBJ1-1; D unresolved. Germline V lookup: CDR1 MNHEY, CDR2 SVGEGT. Trimming pared 5 bases from V and 1 base from J, leaving 11 bases between. The CDR3 totals 14 residues. The CDR3: CASSARVGNTEAFF. The CDR3 bases are TGTGCCAGCAGTGCAAGGGTGGGGAACACTGAAGCTTTCTTT.

This clonotype was recorded a few times. The rearrangement joins TRBV4-1 to TRBJ2-7; 12 bases agree with TRBD1. V was pared by 5 bases and J by 4 bases, with 9 bases of the junction left unmatched. There are 16 residues in the CDR3. The germline V gene encodes CDR1 MGHRA and CDR2 YSYEKL. CDR3 region: CASSRTPGQGAYEQYF. CDR3 bases: TGCGCCAGCAGCAGAACTCCGGGACAGGGGGCATACGAGCAGTACTTC.

The chain employs TRBV7-2 and TRBJ1-2; tentatively, D is TRBD1 (6 bases). The CDR3 is 17 residues long. Deletions cut 5 bases from V and 0 bases from J, with 19 bases between. Germline V gives CDR1 SGHTA, CDR2 FQGNSA. The CDR3: CASSTRGGSTANYGYTF. Here the CDR3 DNA reads TGTGCCAGCAGCACAAGGGGGGGCTCAACAGCTAACTATGGCTACACCTTC. The full variable domain, with the rest looked up from reference TRBV7-2 and TRBJ1-2, is GAGVSQSPSNKVTEKGKDVELRCDPISGHTALYWYRQSLGQGLEFLIYFQGNSAPDKSGLPSDRFSAERTGGSVSTLTIQRTQQEDSAVYLCASSTRGGSTANYGYTFGSGTRLTVV.

The sample holds one count of this clonotype. J is TRBJ2-5 and V is TRBV12-3 or TRBV12-4; no clear D gene. This CDR3 contains 13 residues. V dropped 4 bases and J dropped 3 bases, with 9 bases sitting between them. The CDR3: CASSSTTEETQYF. The CDR3 DNA reads as TGTGCCAGCAGTTCCACTACGGAAGAGACCCAGTACTTC.

At least ten counts were recorded for this clonotype. The CDR3 is CASSFGTIGQPQHF. The CDR3 region has the DNA TGTGCCAGCAGCTTCGGGACAATCGGGCAGCCCCAGCATTTT. The rearrangement links TRBV5-6 to TRBJ1-5; D is perhaps TRBD1 (6 bases). The CDR3 contains 14 residues. V shed 2 bases and J shed 7 bases, with 13 bases lying between them. Looked up from germline, CDR1 is SGHDT and CDR2 is YYEEEE.

This clonotype came up many times. V is TRBV12-3 or TRBV12-4 and J is TRBJ1-1; 10 bases fit TRBD1. There are 14 residues in the CDR3. V lost 6 bases, J lost 6 bases, and 7 bases stayed unmatched. CDR3 sequence: CASRATGGFPEAFF. The CDR3 DNA is TGTGCCAGCAGGGCGACAGGGGGCTTCCCTGAAGCTTTCTTT.

The chain links TRBV5-1 to TRBJ2-2, with TRBD2 matching 9 bases. CDR1 and CDR2 from the germline V gene are SGHRS and YFSETQ. The CDR3 totals 15 residues. The V segment lost 7 bases and the J segment 6 bases; nucleotides outside the gene matches: 10. The CDR3 sequence: CASGSGRSSAGELFF. Here the CDR3 DNA reads TGCGCCAGCGGAAGCGGGAGGAGTAGCGCCGGGGAGCTGTTTTTT.

There are a few counts of this clonotype. This rearrangement joins TRBV24-1 to TRBJ2-1; D remains ambiguous. Deletions cut 8 bases from V and 9 bases from J, with 16 bases between. CDR1 and CDR2 (germline): KGHDR, SFDVKD. The CDR3 has 13 residues. The CDR3 loop is CATTPGGRCEQFF. The CDR3, as DNA: TGTGCCACCACTCCTGGCGGCCGGTGTGAGCAGTTCTTC.

At least ten counts were recorded for this clonotype. The V gene is TRBV7-2, the J gene TRBJ1-3; TRBD1 matches at 7 bases. The ends lost 5 bases at V and 3 bases at J; junction bases unmatched: 7. The V gene's germline CDR1 is SGHTA and CDR2 FQGNSA. This CDR3 comprises 15 residues. DNA of the CDR3: TGTGCCAGCAGCCTACAGGGGAGTAGTGGAAACACCATATATTTT. It encodes CASSLQGSSGNTIYF.

This chain joins TRBV6-2 or TRBV6-3 and TRBJ2-1; 8 nucleotides agree with TRBD2. The CDR3 has 13 residues. Germline trimming cut 7 bases from V and 8 bases from J; bases unmatched to any gene: 7. Germline loops: CDR1 MNHEY, CDR2 SVGEGT. This CDR3 is CASNGGVFYEQFF. CDR3 in DNA: TGTGCCAGCAACGGGGGGGTATTCTATGAGCAGTTCTTC.

The sample holds a few counts of this clonotype. This sequence joins TRBV7-9 and TRBJ2-1, with 9 bases matching TRBD2. This CDR3 contains 16 residues. The V gene's germline CDR1 is SEHNR and CDR2 FQNEAQ (reference sequence). With V trimmed by 2 bases and J by 8 bases, 10 bases remained unmatched. The CDR3 DNA sequence: TGTGCCAGCAGCTTATGGCGCGCGGGAGGGCCTGATGAGCAGTTCTTC. Translated, it gives CASSLWRAGGPDEQFF.

This clonotype came up many times. For the CDR3, the DNA is TGTGCCAGCAGCTCCCCCGTGCGTACAGATACGCAGTATTTT. The encoded protein is CASSSPVRTDTQYF. The chain is built from TRBV7-2 and TRBJ2-3; D gene unclear. CDR3 length equals 14 residues. Germline CDR1 and CDR2: SGHTA and FQGNSA. Trimming took 4 bases from V and 3 from J, leaving 11 bases between them.

This rearrangement joins TRBV29-1 to TRBJ1-1; D gene uncertain. This CDR3 is built from 11 residues. V shed 3 bases and J shed 3 bases, with 5 bases lying between them. Germline lookup yields CDR1 SQVTM and CDR2 ANQGSEA. The CDR3 DNA sequence: TGCAGCGTTGACGGGTACACTGAAGCTTTCTTT. This codes for CSVDGYTEAFF. Using reference TRBV29-1 and TRBJ1-1 for the parts outside the CDR3, the full variable domain is SAVISQKPSRDICQRGTSLTIQCQVDSQVTMMFWYRQQPGQSLTLIATANQGSEATYESGFVIDKFPISRPNLTFSTLTVSNMSPEDSSIYLCSVDGYTEAFFGQGTRLTVV.

V and J are TRBV7-2 and TRBJ1-1, with D uncertain. The CDR3 loop spans 14 amino acids. The ends were cut back, 8 bases at V and 5 bases at J, with 18 bases in the middle. Germline V lookup: CDR1 SGHTA, CDR2 FQGNSA. The CDR3 reads CASSPARGWTEAFF. CDR3 nucleotides: TGTGCCAGCTCCCCTGCTCGGGGATGGACTGAAGCTTTCTTT.

This chain links TRBV7-9 with TRBJ1-2, with 7 positions matching TRBD1. V lost 6 bases, J lost 0 bases, and 4 bases stayed unmatched. Germline CDR1 reads SEHNR; CDR2 reads FQNEAQ (reference sequence). There are 14 residues in the CDR3. CDR3 amino acids: CASRKGQTNYGYTF. The CDR3 DNA sequence: TGTGCCAGCAGAAAGGGACAGACTAACTATGGCTACACCTTC.